This T cell receptor (beta chain) was captured by sequencing in a study of blood T cell repertoires in COVID-19. The repertoire was sequenced with immunoSEQ multiplex PCR; TCRdb's copy has only in-frame clones and lacks some. The data contain 250,000 or so clones, around 90% of them seen just once; the ten biggest clones take up roughly 4%. Trimming removed 0 bases from V and 6 bases from J; junction bases left unmatched: 5. The germline CDR1 and CDR2 sequences are SGHVS and FNYEAQ. The CDR3 loop spans 15 amino acids. This clone was counted a few times. Participants were placed into cohorts based on the clinical history they reported.

The source material was PBMCs or T cells enriched from blood (not recorded which). The receptor's source is a woman aged 25 to 39 with acute COVID-19. The chain links TRBV7-6 to TRBJ1-2; 9 bases align to TRBD1. CDR3 coding DNA: TGTGCCAGCAGCTTAGCGGGGACAGGGACGGATGGCTACACCTTC. Translated: CASSLAGTGTDGYTF.